The T cell receptor beta chain described here comes from a study of shared clonotypes between healthy human individuals. Study-level results: How much donors shared clonotypes was expected to be affected by sequencing depth. Richness estimates generally favored naive over memory subsets.

The DNA input per sorted-subset replicate PCR was roughly 0.2 ug, corresponding to around 30,000 T cell genomes. Assay: immunoSEQ multiplex PCR; the TCRdb copy retains only in-frame clones and omits some. The table lists some 700,000 clones, roughly 88% of them singletons. On this clone itself: Its antigen is as yet unknown.

This TCR came from a man between 18 and 29 years old in good health. Some clones in this sample may be carry-over from other donors' samples. The sample was memory CD8+ T cells from PBMCs. Regarding subset: CD45RO+ cells pooled with CCR7-negative TemRA cells.

DNA of the CDR3: TGTGCCAGTAGTATAGATAGGAGCGGCCTTTCGAACACCGGGGAGCTGTTTTTT. Its protein product is CASSIDRSGLSNTGELFF. The chain carries TRBV19 and TRBJ2-2; perhaps TRBD2 as D (5 bases). Germline V gene sequence: CDR1 LNHDA, CDR2 SQIVND (reference sequence). This CDR3 has 18 residues. V gave up 0 bases and J gave up 0 bases, with 14 bases separating them.